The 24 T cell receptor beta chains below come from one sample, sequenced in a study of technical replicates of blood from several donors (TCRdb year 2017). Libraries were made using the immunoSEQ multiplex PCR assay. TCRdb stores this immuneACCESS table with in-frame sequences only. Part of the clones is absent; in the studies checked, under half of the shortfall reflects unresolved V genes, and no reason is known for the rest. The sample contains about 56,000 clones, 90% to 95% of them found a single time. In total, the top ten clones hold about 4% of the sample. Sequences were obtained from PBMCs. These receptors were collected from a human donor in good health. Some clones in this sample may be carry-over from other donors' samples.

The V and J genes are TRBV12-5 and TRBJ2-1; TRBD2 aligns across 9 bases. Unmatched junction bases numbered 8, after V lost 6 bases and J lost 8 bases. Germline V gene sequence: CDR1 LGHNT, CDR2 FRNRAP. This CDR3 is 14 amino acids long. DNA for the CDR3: TGTGCTAGTGGCCTAGCGGGAAGTTACTATGAGCAGTTCTTC. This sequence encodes CASGLAGSYYEQFF.

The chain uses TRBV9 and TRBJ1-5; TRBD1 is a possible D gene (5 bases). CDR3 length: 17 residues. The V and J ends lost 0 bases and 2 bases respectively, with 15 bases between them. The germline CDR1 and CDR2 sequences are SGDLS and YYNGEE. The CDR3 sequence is CASSVGVGHQGNQPQHF. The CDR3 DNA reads TGTGCCAGCAGCGTAGGTGTAGGACATCAAGGCAATCAGCCCCAGCATTTT.

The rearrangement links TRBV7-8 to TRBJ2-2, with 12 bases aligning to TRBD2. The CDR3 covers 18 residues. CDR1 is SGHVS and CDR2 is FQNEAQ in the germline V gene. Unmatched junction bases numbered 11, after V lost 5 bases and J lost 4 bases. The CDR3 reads CASSLWVASGGGTGELFF. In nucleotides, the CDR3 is TGTGCCAGCAGCCTTTGGGTCGCTAGCGGGGGGGGCACCGGGGAGCTGTTTTTT. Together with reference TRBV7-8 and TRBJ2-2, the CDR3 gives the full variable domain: GAGVSQSPRYKVAKRGQDVALRCDPISGHVSLFWYQQALGQGPEFLTYFQNEAQLDKSGLPSDRFFAERPEGSVSTLKIQRTQQEDSAVYLCASSLWVASGGGTGELFFGEGSRLTVL.

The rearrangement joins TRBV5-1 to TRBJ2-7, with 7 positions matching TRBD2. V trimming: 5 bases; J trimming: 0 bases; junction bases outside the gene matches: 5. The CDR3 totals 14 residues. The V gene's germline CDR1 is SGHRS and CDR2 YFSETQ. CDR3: CASRPSGTSYEQYF. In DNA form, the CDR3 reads TGCGCCAGCAGACCTAGCGGAACCTCCTACGAGCAGTACTTC.

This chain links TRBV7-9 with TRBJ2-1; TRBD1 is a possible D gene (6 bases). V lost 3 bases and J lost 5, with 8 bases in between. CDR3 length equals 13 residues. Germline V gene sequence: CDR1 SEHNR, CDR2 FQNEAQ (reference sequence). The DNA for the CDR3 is TGTGCCAGCAGCTTGACAGGTGACAATGAGCAGTTCTTC. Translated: CASSLTGDNEQFF. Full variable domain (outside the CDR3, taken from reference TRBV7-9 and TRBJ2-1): DTGVSQNPRHKITKRGQNVTFRCDPISEHNRLYWYRQTLGQGPEFLTYFQNEAQLEKSRLLSDRFSAERPKGSFSTLEIQRTEQGDSAMYLCASSLTGDNEQFFGPGTRLTVL.

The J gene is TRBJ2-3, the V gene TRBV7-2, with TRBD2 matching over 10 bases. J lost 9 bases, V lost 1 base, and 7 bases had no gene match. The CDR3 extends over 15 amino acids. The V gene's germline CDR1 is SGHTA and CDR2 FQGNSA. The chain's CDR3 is CASSLGGASGRTQYF. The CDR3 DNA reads TGTGCCAGCAGCTTAGGTGGGGCTAGCGGGAGAACGCAGTATTTT.

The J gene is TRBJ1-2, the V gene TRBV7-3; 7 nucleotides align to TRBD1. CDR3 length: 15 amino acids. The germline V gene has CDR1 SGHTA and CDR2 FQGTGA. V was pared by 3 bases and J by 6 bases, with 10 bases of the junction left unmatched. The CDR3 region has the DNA TGTGCCAGCAGCTTCGACGGCAGGGGGAGCAATGGCTACACCTTC. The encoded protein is CASSFDGRGSNGYTF.

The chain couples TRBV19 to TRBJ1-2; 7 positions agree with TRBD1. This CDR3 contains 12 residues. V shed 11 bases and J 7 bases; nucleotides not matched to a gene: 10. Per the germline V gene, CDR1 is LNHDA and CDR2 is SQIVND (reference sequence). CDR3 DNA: TGTGCCTCAGAGACAGGGAACGGTGGCTACACCTTC. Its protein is CASETGNGGYTF.

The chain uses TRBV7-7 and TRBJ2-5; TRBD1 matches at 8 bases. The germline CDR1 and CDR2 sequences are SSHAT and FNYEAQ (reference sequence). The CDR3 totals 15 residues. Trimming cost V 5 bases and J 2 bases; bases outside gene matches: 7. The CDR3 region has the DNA TGTGCCAGCAGCGCGGACAGGGCTCTTCAAGAGACCCAGTACTTC. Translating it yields CASSADRALQETQYF. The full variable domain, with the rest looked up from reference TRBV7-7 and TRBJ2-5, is GAGVSQSPRYKVTKRGQDVTLRCDPISSHATLYWYQQALGQGPEFLTYFNYEAQPDKSGLPSDRFSAERPEGSISTLTIQRTEQRDSAMYRCASSADRALQETQYFGPGTRLLVL.

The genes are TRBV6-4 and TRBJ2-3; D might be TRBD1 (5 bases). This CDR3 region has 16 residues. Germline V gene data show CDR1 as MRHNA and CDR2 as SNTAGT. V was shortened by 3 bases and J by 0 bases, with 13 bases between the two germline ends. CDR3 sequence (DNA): TGTGCCAGCAGTGAAATGTGGGGCCGGAGCACAGATACGCAGTATTTT. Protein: CASSEMWGRSTDTQYF.

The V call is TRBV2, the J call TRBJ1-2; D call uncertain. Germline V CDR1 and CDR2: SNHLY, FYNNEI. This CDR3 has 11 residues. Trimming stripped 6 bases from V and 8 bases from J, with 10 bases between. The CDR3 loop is CASSEHWGYTF. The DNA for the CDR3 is TGTGCCAGCAGCGAGCATTGGGGCTACACCTTC.

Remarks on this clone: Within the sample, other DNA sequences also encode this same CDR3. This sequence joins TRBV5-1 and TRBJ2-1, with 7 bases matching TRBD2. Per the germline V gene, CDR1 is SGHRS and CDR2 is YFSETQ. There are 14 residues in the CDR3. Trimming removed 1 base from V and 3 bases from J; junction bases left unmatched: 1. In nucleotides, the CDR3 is TGCGCCAGCAGCTTGTCGGGGGGCTACAATGAGCAGTTCTTC. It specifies CASSLSGGYNEQFF. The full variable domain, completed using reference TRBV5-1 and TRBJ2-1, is KAGVTQTPRYLIKTRGQQVTLSCSPISGHRSVSWYQQTPGQGLQFLFEYFSETQRNKGNFPGRFSGRQFSNSRSEMNVSTLELGDSALYLCASSLSGGYNEQFFGPGTRLTVL.

Here the CDR3 DNA reads TGTGCCAGCACCCGCGACAGGGACTACGAGCAGTACTTC. Protein: CASTRDRDYEQYF. The chain uses TRBV6-5 and TRBJ2-7; 7 nucleotides match TRBD1. With 7 bases clipped from V and 3 bases from J, the junction kept 6 bases outside the gene matches. Looked up from germline, CDR1 is MNHEY and CDR2 is SVGAGI. This CDR3 comprises 13 residues.

CDR3 sequence: CASSLSGNYGYTF. The CDR3 DNA reads TGCGCCAGCAGCTTGTCCGGGAACTATGGCTACACCTTC. The chain combines TRBV5-1 with TRBJ1-2; D is unclear. V was clipped by 1 base and J by 2 bases, with 6 bases between them. The CDR3 covers 13 residues. CDR1 and CDR2 (germline): SGHRS, YFSETQ. The whole variable domain, filled in from reference TRBV5-1 and TRBJ1-2, reads KAGVTQTPRYLIKTRGQQVTLSCSPISGHRSVSWYQQTPGQGLQFLFEYFSETQRNKGNFPGRFSGRQFSNSRSEMNVSTLELGDSALYLCASSLSGNYGYTFGSGTRLTVV.

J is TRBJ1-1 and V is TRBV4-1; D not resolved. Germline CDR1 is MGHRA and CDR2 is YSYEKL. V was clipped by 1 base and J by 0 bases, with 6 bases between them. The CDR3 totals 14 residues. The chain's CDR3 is CASSQVSVNTEAFF. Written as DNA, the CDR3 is TGCGCCAGCAGCCAAGTTAGCGTGAACACTGAAGCTTTCTTT.

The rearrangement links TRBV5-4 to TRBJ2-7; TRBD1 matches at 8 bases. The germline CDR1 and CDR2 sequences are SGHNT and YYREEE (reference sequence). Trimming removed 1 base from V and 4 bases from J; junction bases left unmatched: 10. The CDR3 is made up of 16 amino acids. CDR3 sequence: CASSLKTATGAYEQYF. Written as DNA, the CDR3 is TGTGCCAGCAGCTTGAAGACCGCGACAGGGGCTTACGAGCAGTACTTC. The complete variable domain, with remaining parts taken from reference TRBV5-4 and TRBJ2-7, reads ETGVTQSPTHLIKTRGQQVTLRCSSQSGHNTVSWYQQALGQGPQFIFQYYREEENGRGNFPPRFSGLQFPNYSSELNVNALELDDSALYLCASSLKTATGAYEQYFGPGTRLTVT.

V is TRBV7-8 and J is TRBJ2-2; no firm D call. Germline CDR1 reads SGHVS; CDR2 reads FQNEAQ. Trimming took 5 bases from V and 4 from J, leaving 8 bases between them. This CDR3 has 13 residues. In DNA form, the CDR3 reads TGTGCCAGCAGCCCAACAATCACCGGGGAGCTGTTTTTT. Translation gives CASSPTITGELFF.

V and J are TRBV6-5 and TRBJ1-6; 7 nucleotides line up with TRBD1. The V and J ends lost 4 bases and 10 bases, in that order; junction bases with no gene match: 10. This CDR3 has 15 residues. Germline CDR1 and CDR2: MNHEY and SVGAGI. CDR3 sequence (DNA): TGTGCCAGCAGTTCTAAACAGGGGTCCAGCTCACCCCTCCACTTT. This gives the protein CASSSKQGSSSPLHF.

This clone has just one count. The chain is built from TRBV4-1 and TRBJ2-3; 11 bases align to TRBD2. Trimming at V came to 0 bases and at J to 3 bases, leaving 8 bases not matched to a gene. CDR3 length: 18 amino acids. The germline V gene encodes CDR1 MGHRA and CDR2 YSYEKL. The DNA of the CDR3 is TGCGCCAGCAGCCAAGATTCTCCGGCTAGCGGGAGGACAGATACGCAGTATTTT. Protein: CASSQDSPASGRTDTQYF.

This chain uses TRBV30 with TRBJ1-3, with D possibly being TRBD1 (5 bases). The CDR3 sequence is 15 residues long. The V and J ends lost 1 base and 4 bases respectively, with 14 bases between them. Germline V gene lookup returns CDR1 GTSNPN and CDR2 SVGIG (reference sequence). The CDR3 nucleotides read TGTGCCTGGAGTGGCCCAGGGCGATTCGGAAACACCATATATTTT. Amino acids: CAWSGPGRFGNTIYF.

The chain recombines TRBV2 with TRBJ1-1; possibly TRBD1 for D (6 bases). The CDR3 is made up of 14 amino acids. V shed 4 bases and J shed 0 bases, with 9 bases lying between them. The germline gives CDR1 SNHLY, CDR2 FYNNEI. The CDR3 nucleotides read TGTGCCAGCAGTGGACAGGCAATGAACACTGAAGCTTTCTTT. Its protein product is CASSGQAMNTEAFF.

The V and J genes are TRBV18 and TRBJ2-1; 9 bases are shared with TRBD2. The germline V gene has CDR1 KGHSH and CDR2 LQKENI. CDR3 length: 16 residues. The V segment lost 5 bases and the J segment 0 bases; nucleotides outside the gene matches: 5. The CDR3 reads CASSSSGGSSYNEQFF. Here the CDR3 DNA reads TGTGCCAGCTCATCAAGCGGGGGGAGCTCCTACAATGAGCAGTTCTTC.

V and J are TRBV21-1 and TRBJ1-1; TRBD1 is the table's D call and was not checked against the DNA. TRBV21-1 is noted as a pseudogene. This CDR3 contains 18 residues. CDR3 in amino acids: CASSKAPGHPLMNTEAFF. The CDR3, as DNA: TGTGCCAGCAGCAAAGCTCCGGGACATCCCCTTATGAACACTGAAGCTTTCTTT.

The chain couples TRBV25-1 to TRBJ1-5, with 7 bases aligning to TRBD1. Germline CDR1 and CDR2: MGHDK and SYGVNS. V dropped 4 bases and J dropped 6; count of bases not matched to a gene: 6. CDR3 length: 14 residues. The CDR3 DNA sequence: TGTGCCAGCAGTGGGACAGGCGGTGGTCAGCCCCAGCATTTT. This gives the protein CASSGTGGGQPQHF.